The rows below give T cell receptor beta chains drawn from one sample of a study of CD8 T cells in ankylosing spondylitis. A single record per CDR3 protein comes from TCRdb applying MiXCR to the 5' RACE reads. The profile shows roughly 220,000 distinct CDR3 sequences, roughly a tenth of them singletons. Source material: blood, either unsorted or a sorted T cell fraction (not recorded which). Source of these receptors: a male donor with ankylosing spondylitis or in good health (not recorded which). CDR3s include the opening cysteine and the closing phenylalanine or tryptophan. D genes are given only for firm matches. Clone size, where shown, is once, few, many, or a class for clones that have expanded.

V gene: TRBV20-1
D gene: TRBD1
J gene: TRBJ1-5
clone size: few
CDR3 protein: CSARTGTGNQPQHF
CDR3 DNA: TGCAGTGCTAGAACCGGGACAGGCAATCAGCCCCAGCATTTT

V gene: TRBV5-1
D gene: .
J gene: TRBJ2-7
clone size: .
CDR3 protein: CASSLPGGGLDEQYF
CDR3 DNA: TGCGCCAGCAGCTTGCCCGGAGGGGGCCTGGACGAGCAGTACTTC

V gene: TRBV7-9
D gene: TRBD1
J gene: TRBJ1-5
clone size: many
CDR3 protein: CASSLGYGTGLQAQHF
CDR3 DNA: TGTGCCAGCAGCTTAGGGTATGGGACAGGACTACAGGCCCAGCATTTT

V gene: TRBV7-9
D gene: TRBD1
J gene: TRBJ2-5
clone size: many
CDR3 protein: CASRTGVQETQYF
CDR3 DNA: TGTGCCAGCAGGACAGGGGTCCAAGAGACCCAGTACTTC

V gene: TRBV6-5
D gene: TRBD2
J gene: TRBJ2-5
clone size: many
CDR3 protein: CASSYGGGRETQYF
CDR3 DNA: TGTGCCAGCAGTTACGGGGGGGGACGGGAGACCCAGTACTTC

V gene: TRBV5-1
D gene: .
J gene: TRBJ2-1
clone size: many
CDR3 protein: CASSLADFLSYNEQFF
CDR3 DNA: TGCGCCAGCAGCTTGGCAGACTTCCTCTCCTACAATGAGCAGTTCTTC

V gene: TRBV5-1
D gene: TRBD1
J gene: TRBJ1-2
clone size: few
CDR3 protein: CASSEGAGQGGRGGGYGYTF
CDR3 DNA: TGCGCCAGCAGCGAGGGTGCTGGACAGGGGGGCCGTGGTGGTGGATATGGCTACACCTTC

V gene: TRBV3-1
D gene: TRBD2
J gene: TRBJ2-3
clone size: .
CDR3 protein: CASSQASGGGTDTQYF
CDR3 DNA: TGTGCCAGCAGCCAAGCTAGCGGGGGAGGAACAGATACGCAGTATTTT

V gene: TRBV5-1
D gene: TRBD1
J gene: TRBJ2-7
clone size: many
CDR3 protein: CASSKTGDAYEQYF
CDR3 DNA: TGCGCCAGCAGCAAAACAGGGGACGCCTACGAGCAGTACTTC

V gene: TRBV9
D gene: .
J gene: TRBJ2-5
clone size: .
CDR3 protein: CASSVGWSGAGTQETQYF
CDR3 DNA: TGTGCCAGCAGCGTAGGCTGGTCCGGGGCGGGGACTCAAGAGACCCAGTACTTC

V gene: TRBV29-1
D gene: .
J gene: TRBJ1-1
clone size: few
CDR3 protein: CSVDEGSEAFF
CDR3 DNA: TGCAGCGTTGATGAGGGCTCTGAAGCTTTCTTT

V gene: TRBV7-8
D gene: .
J gene: TRBJ2-2
clone size: many
CDR3 protein: CASSPPDPTGELFF
CDR3 DNA: TGTGCCAGCAGCCCGCCGGACCCAACCGGGGAGCTGTTTTTT

V gene: TRBV5-1
D gene: .
J gene: TRBJ1-1
clone size: many
CDR3 protein: CASSLAAGANTEAFF
CDR3 DNA: TGCGCCAGCAGCTTGGCCGCAGGGGCAAACACTGAAGCTTTCTTT

V gene: TRBV20-1
D gene: TRBD2
J gene: TRBJ2-1
clone size: few
CDR3 protein: CSARHPGGPDEQFF
CDR3 DNA: TGCAGTGCTAGGCACCCGGGGGGGCCTGATGAGCAGTTCTTC

V gene: TRBV6-1
D gene: TRBD2
J gene: TRBJ2-1
clone size: .
CDR3 protein: CASRGTSGAYNEQFF
CDR3 DNA: TGTGCCAGCAGGGGCACTAGCGGGGCATACAATGAGCAGTTCTTC

V gene: TRBV12-3/TRBV12-4
D gene: .
J gene: TRBJ2-1
clone size: many
CDR3 protein: CASSSQVYNEQFF
CDR3 DNA: TGTGCCAGCAGTTCGCAGGTCTACAATGAGCAGTTCTTC

V gene: TRBV20-1
D gene: TRBD1
J gene: TRBJ1-2
clone size: many
CDR3 protein: CSDLYRDSVNYGYTF
CDR3 DNA: TGCAGTGATCTGTACCGGGACAGCGTTAACTATGGCTACACCTTC

V gene: TRBV5-4
D gene: .
J gene: TRBJ2-3
clone size: few
CDR3 protein: CASSSRGVLSADTQYF
CDR3 DNA: TGTGCCAGCAGCTCCCGTGGGGTGCTGTCCGCAGATACGCAGTATTTT

V gene: TRBV6-1
D gene: TRBD1
J gene: TRBJ1-5
clone size: many
CDR3 protein: CASRGQALVNQPQHF
CDR3 DNA: TGTGCCAGCCGGGGACAGGCCTTGGTCAATCAGCCCCAGCATTTT

V gene: TRBV7-2
D gene: TRBD2
J gene: TRBJ2-3
clone size: .
CDR3 protein: CASSLEAGGSTDTQYF
CDR3 DNA: TGTGCCAGCAGCTTAGAGGCGGGGGGGAGCACAGATACGCAGTATTTT

V gene: TRBV15
D gene: .
J gene: TRBJ2-7
clone size: many
CDR3 protein: CATSRESNQGGIAYEQYF
CDR3 DNA: TGTGCCACCAGCAGAGAATCGAATCAGGGAGGAATCGCCTACGAGCAGTACTTC

V gene: TRBV9
D gene: TRBD2
J gene: TRBJ2-1
clone size: many
CDR3 protein: CASSVVGTSGALAFF
CDR3 DNA: TGTGCCAGCAGCGTAGTAGGGACTAGCGGGGCCCTGGCGTTCTTC

V gene: TRBV3-1
D gene: .
J gene: TRBJ2-3
clone size: .
CDR3 protein: CASSQVWGNTDTQYF
CDR3 DNA: TGTGCCAGCAGCCAAGTGTGGGGTAACACAGATACGCAGTATTTT

V gene: TRBV12-3/TRBV12-4
D gene: .
J gene: TRBJ1-5
clone size: many
CDR3 protein: CASSKHPVGNQPQHF
CDR3 DNA: TGTGCCAGCAGCAAACACCCGGTGGGCAATCAGCCCCAGCATTTT

V gene: TRBV7-2
D gene: .
J gene: TRBJ2-1
clone size: .
CDR3 protein: CASSFQGSEGYNEQFF
CDR3 DNA: TGTGCCAGCAGCTTCCAGGGGTCGGAGGGCTACAATGAGCAGTTCTTC

V gene: TRBV29-1
D gene: TRBD1
J gene: TRBJ2-3
clone size: many
CDR3 protein: CSVRMGQTTDTQYF
CDR3 DNA: TGCAGCGTACGTATGGGACAGACCACAGATACGCAGTATTTT

V gene: TRBV20-1
D gene: .
J gene: TRBJ1-5
clone size: .
CDR3 protein: CSAFAPNQPQHF
CDR3 DNA: TGCAGTGCTTTCGCCCCAAATCAGCCCCAGCATTTT

V gene: TRBV5-5
D gene: TRBD1
J gene: TRBJ2-2
clone size: few
CDR3 protein: CASSLQGTGTNTGELFF
CDR3 DNA: TGTGCCAGCAGCTTGCAGGGGACAGGGACGAACACCGGGGAGCTGTTTTTT

V gene: TRBV13
D gene: TRBD1
J gene: TRBJ2-1
clone size: few
CDR3 protein: CASSSLARVRDRGRNEQFF
CDR3 DNA: TGTGCCAGCAGTTCCCTCGCCCGGGTCCGGGACAGGGGGCGCAATGAGCAGTTCTTC

V gene: TRBV5-1
D gene: TRBD1
J gene: TRBJ1-4
clone size: many
CDR3 protein: CASSSQSGQVEKLFF
CDR3 DNA: TGCGCCAGCAGCAGTCAGTCGGGACAGGTTGAAAAACTGTTTTTT

V gene: TRBV15
D gene: .
J gene: TRBJ2-3
clone size: many
CDR3 protein: CATSREAIGSTSTDTQYF
CDR3 DNA: TGTGCCACCAGCAGAGAAGCGATTGGTAGTACTAGCACAGATACGCAGTATTTT

V gene: TRBV5-1
D gene: .
J gene: TRBJ2-3
clone size: many
CDR3 protein: CASSLGVDTQYF
CDR3 DNA: TGCGCCAGCAGCTTGGGGGTGGATACGCAGTATTTT

V gene: TRBV27
D gene: .
J gene: TRBJ2-2
clone size: few
CDR3 protein: CASSAGAHTGELFF
CDR3 DNA: TGTGCCAGCAGCGCGGGGGCCCACACCGGGGAGCTGTTTTTT

V gene: TRBV20-1
D gene: .
J gene: TRBJ1-3
clone size: many
CDR3 protein: CSATGGSSGNTIYF
CDR3 DNA: TGCAGTGCTACCGGCGGTTCCTCTGGAAACACCATATATTTT

V gene: TRBV5-1
D gene: .
J gene: TRBJ1-2
clone size: many
CDR3 protein: CASSLAGAGHGYTF
CDR3 DNA: TGCGCCAGCAGCTTGGCCGGGGCAGGGCATGGCTACACCTTC

V gene: TRBV10-3
D gene: TRBD1
J gene: TRBJ1-4
clone size: .
CDR3 protein: CAISEPPGQGAGPSEKLFF
CDR3 DNA: TGTGCCATCAGTGAACCCCCGGGACAGGGGGCTGGTCCGTCTGAAAAACTGTTTTTT

V gene: TRBV7-9
D gene: .
J gene: TRBJ1-4
clone size: .
CDR3 protein: CASSRSTTNEKLFF
CDR3 DNA: TGTGCCAGCAGCCGCAGCACAACTAATGAAAAACTGTTTTTT

V gene: TRBV12-3/TRBV12-4
D gene: .
J gene: TRBJ1-1
clone size: many
CDR3 protein: CASSPEDTEAFF
CDR3 DNA: TGTGCCAGCAGTCCGGAGGACACTGAAGCTTTCTTT

V gene: TRBV12-3/TRBV12-4
D gene: TRBD2
J gene: TRBJ2-6
clone size: few
CDR3 protein: CASSRNSGGPPGANVLTF
CDR3 DNA: TGTGCCAGCAGTCGAAATAGCGGGGGTCCCCCTGGGGCCAACGTCCTGACTTTC

V gene: TRBV20-1
D gene: .
J gene: TRBJ1-5
clone size: few
CDR3 protein: CSARPPGDQPQHF
CDR3 DNA: TGCAGTGCTAGACCTCCCGGGGATCAGCCCCAGCATTTT

V gene: TRBV12-3/TRBV12-4
D gene: TRBD2
J gene: TRBJ2-3
clone size: .
CDR3 protein: CASSLSSGNTDTQYF
CDR3 DNA: TGTGCCAGCAGTTTATCTAGCGGAAACACAGATACGCAGTATTTT

V gene: TRBV5-6
D gene: TRBD1
J gene: TRBJ2-7
clone size: few
CDR3 protein: CASSYRDRGTYEQYF
CDR3 DNA: TGTGCCAGCAGCTACCGGGACAGGGGGACTTACGAGCAGTACTTC

V gene: TRBV29-1
D gene: .
J gene: TRBJ2-3
clone size: once
CDR3 protein: CSVGIVITDTQYF
CDR3 DNA: TGCAGCGTCGGGATAGTCATCACAGATACGCAGTATTTT

V gene: TRBV20-1
D gene: TRBD1
J gene: TRBJ2-1
clone size: .
CDR3 protein: CSAKNHRDRVDNEQFF
CDR3 DNA: TGCAGTGCTAAAAACCACCGGGACAGGGTCGACAATGAGCAGTTCTTC

V gene: TRBV21-1
D gene: .
J gene: TRBJ1-2
clone size: many
CDR3 protein: CASSKGAGSNYGYTF
CDR3 DNA: TGTGCCAGCAGCAAAGGCGCAGGCTCTAACTATGGCTACACCTTC